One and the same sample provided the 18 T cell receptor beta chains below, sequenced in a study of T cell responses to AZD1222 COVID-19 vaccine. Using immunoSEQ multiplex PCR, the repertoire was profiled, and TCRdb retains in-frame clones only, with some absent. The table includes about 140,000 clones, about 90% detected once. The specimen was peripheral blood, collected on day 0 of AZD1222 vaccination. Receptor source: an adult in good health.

CDR3 sequence (DNA): TGTGCCAGCAGCGTATATCCCGCAGAGAACACTGAAGCTTTCTTT. Its protein is CASSVYPAENTEAFF. The J gene is TRBJ1-1, the V gene TRBV9; D not resolved. CDR1 SGDLS and CDR2 YYNGEE come from the germline V gene. The CDR3 is 15 amino acids. Between the trimmed V and J ends, which lost 1 base and 1 base, there was a span of 11 bases.

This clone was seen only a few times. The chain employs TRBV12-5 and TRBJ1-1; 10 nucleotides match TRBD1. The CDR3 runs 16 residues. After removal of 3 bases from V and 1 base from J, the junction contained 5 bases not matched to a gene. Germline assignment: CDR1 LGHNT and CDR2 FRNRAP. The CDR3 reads CASGFGTGVRNTEAFF. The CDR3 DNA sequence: TGTGCTAGTGGTTTTGGGACAGGGGTACGGAACACTGAAGCTTTCTTT.

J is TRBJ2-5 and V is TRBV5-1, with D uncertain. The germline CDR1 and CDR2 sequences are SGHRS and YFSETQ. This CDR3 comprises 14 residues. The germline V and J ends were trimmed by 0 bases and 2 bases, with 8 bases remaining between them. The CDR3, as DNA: TGCGCCAGCAGCTTGGAAAGGGTACAAGAGACCCAGTACTTC. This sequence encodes CASSLERVQETQYF.

The CDR3 coding sequence is TGTGCCAGCAGTTTACAGGGTGTGCAGCCCCAGCATTTT. Its translation: CASSLQGVQPQHF. The V and J genes are TRBV28 and TRBJ1-5; weak D call: TRBD1 (5 bases). This CDR3 has 13 residues. CDR1 is MDHEN, CDR2 SYDVKM, per germline. Trimming shortened V by 2 bases and J by 7 bases, and 9 bases separated the two germline ends.

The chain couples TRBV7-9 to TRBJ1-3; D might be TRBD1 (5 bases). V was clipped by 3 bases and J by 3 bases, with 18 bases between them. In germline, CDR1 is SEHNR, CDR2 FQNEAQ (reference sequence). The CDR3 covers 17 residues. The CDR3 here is CASSFIRDGTVGNTIYF. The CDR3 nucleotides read TGTGCCAGCAGCTTCATCAGGGACGGTACGGTTGGAAACACCATATATTTT.

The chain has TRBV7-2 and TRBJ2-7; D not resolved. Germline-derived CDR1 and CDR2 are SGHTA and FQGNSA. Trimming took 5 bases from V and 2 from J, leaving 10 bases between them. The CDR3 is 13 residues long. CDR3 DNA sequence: TGTGCCAGCAGCCCCCGGAACCCCTACGAGCAGTACTTC. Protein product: CASSPRNPYEQYF.

The DNA of the CDR3 is TGCAGCGTTGAAGACAGGACCCACAATGAGCAGTTCTTC. This gives the protein CSVEDRTHNEQFF. This rearrangement joins TRBV29-1 to TRBJ2-1; D is unresolved. V lost 0 bases and J 5 bases, leaving 8 bases between the germline ends. In germline, CDR1 is SQVTM, CDR2 ANQGSEA. The CDR3 is made up of 13 amino acids.

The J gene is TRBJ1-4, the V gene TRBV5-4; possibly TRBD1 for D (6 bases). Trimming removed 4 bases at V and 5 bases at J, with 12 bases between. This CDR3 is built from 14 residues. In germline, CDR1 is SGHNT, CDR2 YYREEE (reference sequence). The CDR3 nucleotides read TGTGCCAGCAGCGGAGGACAGTTGAATGAAAAACTGTTTTTT. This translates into CASSGGQLNEKLFF. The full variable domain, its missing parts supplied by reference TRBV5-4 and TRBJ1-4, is ETGVTQSPTHLIKTRGQQVTLRCSSQSGHNTVSWYQQALGQGPQFIFQYYREEENGRGNFPPRFSGLQFPNYSSELNVNALELDDSALYLCASSGGQLNEKLFFGSGTQLSVL.

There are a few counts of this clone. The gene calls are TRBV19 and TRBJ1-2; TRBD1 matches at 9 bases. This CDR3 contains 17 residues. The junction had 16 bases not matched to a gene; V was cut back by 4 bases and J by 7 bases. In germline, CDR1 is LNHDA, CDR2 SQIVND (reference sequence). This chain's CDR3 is CASSSRRMGQGSSGYTF. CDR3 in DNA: TGTGCCAGTAGTAGCCGACGGATGGGACAGGGTTCGAGTGGCTACACCTTC.

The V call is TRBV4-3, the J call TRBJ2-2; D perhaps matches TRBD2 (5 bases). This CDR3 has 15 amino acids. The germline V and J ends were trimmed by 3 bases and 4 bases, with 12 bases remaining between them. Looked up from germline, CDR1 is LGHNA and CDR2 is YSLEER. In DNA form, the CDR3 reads TGCGCCAGCAGCCACGATGGACTTTCCACCGGGGAGCTGTTTTTT. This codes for CASSHDGLSTGELFF.

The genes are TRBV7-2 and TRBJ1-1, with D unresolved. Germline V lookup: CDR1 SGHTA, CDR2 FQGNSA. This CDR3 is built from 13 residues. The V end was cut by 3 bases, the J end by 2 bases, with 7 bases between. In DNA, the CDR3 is TGTGCCAGCAGCTTGGGCCATAACACTGAAGCTTTCTTT. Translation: CASSLGHNTEAFF.

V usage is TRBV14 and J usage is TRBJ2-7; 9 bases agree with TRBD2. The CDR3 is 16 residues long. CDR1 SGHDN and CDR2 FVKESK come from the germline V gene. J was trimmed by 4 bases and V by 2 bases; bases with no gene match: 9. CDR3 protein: CASSQLAGVKNYEQYF. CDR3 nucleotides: TGTGCCAGCAGCCAATTAGCGGGAGTGAAAAATTACGAGCAGTACTTC.

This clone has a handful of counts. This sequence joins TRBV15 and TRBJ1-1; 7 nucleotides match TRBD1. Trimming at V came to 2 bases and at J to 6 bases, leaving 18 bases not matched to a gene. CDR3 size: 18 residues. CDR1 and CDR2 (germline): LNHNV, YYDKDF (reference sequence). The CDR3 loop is CATSRRLRTGESGAEAFF. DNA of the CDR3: TGTGCCACCAGCAGAAGGCTAAGGACAGGTGAGAGTGGGGCTGAAGCTTTCTTT.

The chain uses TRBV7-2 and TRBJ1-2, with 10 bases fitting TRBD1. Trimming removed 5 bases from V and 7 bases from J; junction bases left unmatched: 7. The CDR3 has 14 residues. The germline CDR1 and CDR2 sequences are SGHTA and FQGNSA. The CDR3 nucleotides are TGTGCCAGCAGCCCCGGACAGGGGGAGGGTGGCTACACCTTC. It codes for CASSPGQGEGGYTF. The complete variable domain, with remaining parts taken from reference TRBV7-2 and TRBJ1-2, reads GAGVSQSPSNKVTEKGKDVELRCDPISGHTALYWYRQSLGQGLEFLIYFQGNSAPDKSGLPSDRFSAERTGGSVSTLTIQRTQQEDSAVYLCASSPGQGEGGYTFGSGTRLTVV.

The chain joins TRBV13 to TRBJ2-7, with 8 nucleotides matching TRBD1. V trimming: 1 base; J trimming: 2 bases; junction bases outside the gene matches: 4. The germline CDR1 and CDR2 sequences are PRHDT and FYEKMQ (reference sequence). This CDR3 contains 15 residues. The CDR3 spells CASSLVDRGTYEQYF. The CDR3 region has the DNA TGTGCCAGCAGCTTAGTTGACAGGGGAACCTACGAGCAGTACTTC.

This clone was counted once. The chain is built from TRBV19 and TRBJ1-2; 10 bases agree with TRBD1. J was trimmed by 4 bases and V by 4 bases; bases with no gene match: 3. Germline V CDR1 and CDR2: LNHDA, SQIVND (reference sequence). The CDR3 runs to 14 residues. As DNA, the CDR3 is TGTGCCAGTAGTACGGGACAGGGGACCTATGGCTACACCTTC. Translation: CASSTGQGTYGYTF. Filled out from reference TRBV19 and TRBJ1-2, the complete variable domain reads DGGITQSPKYLFRKEGQNVTLSCEQNLNHDAMYWYRQDPGQGLRLIYYSQIVNDFQKGDIAEGYSVSREKKESFPLTVTSAQKNPTAFYLCASSTGQGTYGYTFGSGTRLTVV.

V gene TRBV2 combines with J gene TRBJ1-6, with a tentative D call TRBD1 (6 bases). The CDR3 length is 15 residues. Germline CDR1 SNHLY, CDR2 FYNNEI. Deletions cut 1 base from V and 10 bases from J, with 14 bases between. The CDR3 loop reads CASSEDTGFRSPLHF. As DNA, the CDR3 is TGTGCCAGCAGTGAAGATACAGGGTTCAGGTCACCCCTCCACTTT.

The CDR3 DNA follows: TGTGCCTGGAGTGTGGGGACTAGCTTTCAAGAGACCCAGTACTTC. Its protein is CAWSVGTSFQETQYF. J is TRBJ2-5 and V is TRBV30, with 9 bases aligning to TRBD2. The germline gives CDR1 GTSNPN, CDR2 SVGIG (reference sequence). V lost 0 bases to trimming and J lost 2 bases; unmatched junction nucleotides: 4. CDR3 length: 15 residues.